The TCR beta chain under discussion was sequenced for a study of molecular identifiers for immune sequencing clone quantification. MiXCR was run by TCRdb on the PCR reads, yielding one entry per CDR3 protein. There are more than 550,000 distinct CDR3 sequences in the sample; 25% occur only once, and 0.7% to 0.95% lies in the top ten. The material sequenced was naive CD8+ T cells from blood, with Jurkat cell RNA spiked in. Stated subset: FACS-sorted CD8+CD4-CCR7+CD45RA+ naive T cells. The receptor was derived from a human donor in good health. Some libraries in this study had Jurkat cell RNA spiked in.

CDR3 region: CASSVEGARTDTQYF. Written as DNA, the CDR3 is TGTGCCAGCAGCGTAGAGGGGGCGCGTACAGATACGCAGTATTTT. The rearrangement joins TRBV9 to TRBJ2-3, with 7 bases aligning to TRBD1. This CDR3 is built from 15 residues. Per germline, CDR1 SGDLS and CDR2 YYNGEE. Trimming cost V 0 bases and J 3 bases; bases outside gene matches: 4.